Detailed here is one T cell receptor (beta chain). Its antigen specificity is not known. Base qualities are not provided; no much larger clone lies one nucleotide away. The data were taken from a study of shared clonotypes between healthy human individuals (dated by TCRdb to between 2020 and 2021). About the study as a whole: The cohort comprised a couple of women and a few men aged 18 to 49 years. Per donor, three plates each were used for CD4 naive and CD4 memory, two for CD8 naive, and one for CD8 memory. To estimate repertoire size and how much clonotype sharing occurs between individuals, the study deeply sequenced the blood TCR repertoires of 4 to 6 healthy adults. To increase sequencing depth and limit assay-specific biases, TCR repertoire library preparation and sequencing were carried out by different laboratories using diverse techniques. Leukapheresis yielded between about 0.85 and 9 billion PBMCs per donor. Study-level results and caveats: Roughly 5.2% of naive CD4, 3% to 4% of naive CD8, about 2.5% of memory CD4, and approximately 0.39% of memory CD8 clonotypes were shared across several donors. The small number of donors limited the genetic and exposure-history diversity represented. Estimated clonotype richness was generally larger for naive than for memory subsets. Compared with non-shared clonotypes, the clonotypes found in all four sorted-subset donors had higher generation probabilities. Incomplete sequencing was indicated by rarefaction of sorted-subset datasets, despite the large sequencing depth. Sampling was restricted to blood, and TCR repertoires in tissues likely differ from the TCR repertoires found in blood. Pairwise subsampling indicated that sequencing depth was expected to affect the degree of clonotype sharing among donors.

TCR CDR3 regions were amplified from genomic DNA by multiplex PCR using the deep immunoSEQ assay. Extracted genomic DNA from each cell subset was distributed evenly across all wells of several immunoSEQ 96-well plates, and each plate was treated as a replicate. For sorted subsets, approximately 200 ng of genomic DNA, equivalent to roughly 30,000 T cell genomes, went into each replicate PCR. Purified libraries were quantified with a Qubit 3.0 fluorometer, sized on a Bioanalyzer 2100, and re-quantified with the KAPA Library Quantification kit. A separate single-read 150-cycle Illumina NextSeq 550 flow cell was used to sequence each immunoSEQ 96-well plate. Processing in the source paper ran as follows. Because the immunoSEQ output included only junctional sequences and no quality scores, the filtering could not be the same as the filtering used for full-length reads. Sequences were annotated with PyIR, a Python wrapper for IgBLAST v1.9, using IMGT germline references to assign V/J genes and CDR3. Reads with weak V/J assignments (E-value above 1e-6), missing CDR3, stop codons, out-of-frame junctions, or ambiguous translated residues were removed. A V3J clonotype was defined by an identical inferred V gene, J gene, and CDR3 amino acid sequence. Percentage overlap between repertoires was computed as shared unique clonotypes divided by the size of the smaller repertoire. Richness of each repertoire was evaluated using RTK rarefaction, the Chao1 estimator, and Recon v2.1 estimates of unobserved clonotypes. Generation probabilities were computed with OLGA for all TCRbeta clonotypes obtained by the gDNA method from a handful of donors. TCRdb carries this immuneACCESS record with in-frame sequences only. Its versions omit some clonotypes, under half of them owing to an unresolved V gene in the studies checked, with the rest unexplained. V and J calls and clone size are given by that table; D and trimming were obtained from the DNA. The sample has 1.5 million to 2.5 million clones on record, approximately 94% of them singletons. Of the sample, more than 0.95% falls within the top ten clones.

CD8 naive samples consisted of CD45RO-negative cells that were positively selected for CCR7, yielding a CD45RA+CCR7+ population without TemRA cells. Donors were healthy HIV-negative adults with no recently reported acute infections or vaccinations. All donors were Caucasian adults living in Nashville, Tennessee, USA. Blood was collected by leukapheresis, and PBMCs were isolated by Ficoll-Histopaque density gradient centrifugation and then cryopreserved in liquid nitrogen vapor phase. Analytical flow cytometry was used to check the purity and quantity of every magnetically sorted T cell population. Genomic DNA was isolated from each sorted fraction and quantified by UV absorbance on a Nanodrop 2000c. From the cysteine up to the phenylalanine, the CDR3 has a length of 16 residues. Left in the record is the CDR3 DNA by itself, 48 bases read in frame from the first base. Deletion took 2 bases off V and 2 bases off J, with a span of 16 bases between the germline ends. The germline V gene (reference sequence) yields MNHEY for CDR1 and SMNVEV for CDR2.

The rearranged chain carries TRBV27 and TRBJ2-7; the D segment cannot be called with confidence. This sequence was found in a man younger than 35 in good health. The specimen was naive CD8+ T cells sorted from blood. In the paper's terms, the cell subset or site label means: CD45RA+CCR7+. The CDR3 reads as follows: CASSLGHGVRAYEQYF. The DNA sequence reads TGTGCCAGCAGTTTAGGTCACGGCGTAAGGGCCTACGAGCAGTACTTC.